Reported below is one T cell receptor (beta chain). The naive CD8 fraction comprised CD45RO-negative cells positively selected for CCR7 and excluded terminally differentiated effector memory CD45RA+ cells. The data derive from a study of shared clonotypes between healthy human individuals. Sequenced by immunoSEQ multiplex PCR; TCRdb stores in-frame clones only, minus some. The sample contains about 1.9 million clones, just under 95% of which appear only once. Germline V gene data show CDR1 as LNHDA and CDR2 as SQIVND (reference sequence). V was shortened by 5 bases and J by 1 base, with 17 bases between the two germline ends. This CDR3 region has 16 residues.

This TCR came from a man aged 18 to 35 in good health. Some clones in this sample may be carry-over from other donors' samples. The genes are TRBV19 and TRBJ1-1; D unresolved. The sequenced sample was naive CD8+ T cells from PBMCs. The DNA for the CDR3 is TGTGCCAGTAGTCCGCGACTGCGATACTCGAACACTGAAGCTTTCTTT. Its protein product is CASSPRLRYSNTEAFF. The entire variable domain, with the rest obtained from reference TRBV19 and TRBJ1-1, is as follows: DGGITQSPKYLFRKEGQNVTLSCEQNLNHDAMYWYRQDPGQGLRLIYYSQIVNDFQKGDIAEGYSVSREKKESFPLTVTSAQKNPTAFYLCASSPRLRYSNTEAFFGQGTRLTVV.